What follows are 9 T cell receptor beta chains derived from one specimen sequenced in a study of T cell responses to AZD1222 COVID-19 vaccine. Some clones are missing from TCRdb's copy, which holds only in-frame ones; the method was immunoSEQ multiplex PCR. Here the sample spans about 77,000 clones, 92% being singletons. Sequencing was performed on peripheral blood, taken 28 days after the second AZD1222 dose. These receptor sequences come from an adult who received the AZD1222 COVID-19 vaccine.

V usage is TRBV6-5 and J usage is TRBJ2-1; TRBD2 aligns across 9 bases. V shed 10 bases and J 9 bases; nucleotides not matched to a gene: 10. Germline values: CDR1 MNHEY, CDR2 SVGAGI. This CDR3 has 13 residues. The CDR3 DNA reads TGTGCCACTTTAGCGGGAGATTGGCCTGAGCAGTTCTTC. Encoded protein: CATLAGDWPEQFF.

CDR3 sequence: CATSREGGASTDTQYF. CDR3 DNA: TGTGCCACCAGCAGAGAAGGGGGTGCCAGCACAGATACGCAGTATTTT. V is TRBV15 and J is TRBJ2-3; weak D call: TRBD1 (6 bases). Germline CDR1 and CDR2: LNHNV and YYDKDF (reference sequence). V lost 0 bases and J 0 bases, leaving 10 bases between the germline ends. This CDR3 spans 16 amino acids.

J is TRBJ1-1 and V is TRBV19; possibly TRBD1 for D (6 bases). Germline CDR1 LNHDA, CDR2 SQIVND (reference sequence). This CDR3 has 16 residues. V was pared by 3 bases and J by 5 bases, with 19 bases between. The CDR3 loop reads CASSIDVGAGATEAFF. As DNA, the CDR3 is TGTGCCAGTAGTATTGACGTGGGAGCAGGGGCTACTGAAGCTTTCTTT.

This sequence joins TRBV4-1 and TRBJ1-5; no clear D gene. CDR3 length equals 16 residues. From germline, CDR1 is MGHRA and CDR2 YSYEKL. The germline V and J ends were trimmed by 4 bases and 7 bases, with 20 bases remaining between them. The CDR3 region has the DNA TGCGCCAGCAGCCGAAATAGCGACGGGCGGGAGCAGCCCCAGCATTTT. It translates to CASSRNSDGREQPQHF.

The chain combines TRBV10-1 with TRBJ1-1; possible D gene TRBD1, 6 bases. V lost 0 bases to trimming and J lost 8 bases, with 13 bases between them. This CDR3 has 14 residues. Germline V gene data show CDR1 as WNHNN and CDR2 as SYGVQD (reference sequence). This CDR3 reads CASSESGGGKEAFF. For the CDR3, the DNA is TGCGCCAGCAGTGAGTCGGGAGGGGGGAAGGAAGCTTTCTTT.

This clone has just one count. The rearrangement links TRBV18 to TRBJ1-3; D is perhaps TRBD1 (6 bases). Trimming pared 3 bases from V and 1 base from J, leaving 13 bases between. Germline values: CDR1 KGHSH, CDR2 LQKENI. The CDR3 runs to 16 residues. The CDR3 region has the DNA TGTGCCAGCTCACCCGGTTGGACAGTTTCTGGAAACACCATATATTTT. Its translation: CASSPGWTVSGNTIYF. The variable domain in full, with the rest retrieved from reference TRBV18 and TRBJ1-3, is NAGVMQNPRHLVRRRGQEARLRCSPMKGHSHVYWYRQLPEEGLKFMVYLQKENIIDESGMPKERFSAEFPKEGPSILRIQQVVRGDSAAYFCASSPGWTVSGNTIYFGEGSWLTVV.

The V gene is TRBV27, the J gene TRBJ1-2; weak D call: TRBD1 (5 bases). Germline assignment: CDR1 MNHEY and CDR2 SMNVEV (reference sequence). There are 16 residues in the CDR3. V lost 0 bases and J lost 7, with 18 bases in between. In nucleotides, the CDR3 is TGTGCCAGCAGTTTATCGTCCGGGACGGTGCTATTTGGCTACACCTTC. Protein: CASSLSSGTVLFGYTF.

This chain joins TRBV18 and TRBJ2-3; D is possibly TRBD2 (5 bases). Germline V gene data show CDR1 as KGHSH and CDR2 as LQKENI. The CDR3 length is 16 residues. The V end lost 8 bases, the J end lost 2 bases, and 20 bases lay between the germline ends. The CDR3 region has the DNA TGTGCCAGCGCTAGATATAGCGAGAAACACACAGATACGCAGTATTTT. Its protein is CASARYSEKHTDTQYF.

This chain uses TRBV2 with TRBJ2-3; no clear D. CDR1 and CDR2 from the germline V gene are SNHLY and FYNNEI. The V gene lost 4 bases and the J gene lost 8 bases, with 7 bases spanning the gap. This CDR3 spans 11 amino acids. CDR3 coding DNA: TGTGCCAGCAGTGGGACCGTTACGCAGTATTTT. Translated: CASSGTVTQYF.